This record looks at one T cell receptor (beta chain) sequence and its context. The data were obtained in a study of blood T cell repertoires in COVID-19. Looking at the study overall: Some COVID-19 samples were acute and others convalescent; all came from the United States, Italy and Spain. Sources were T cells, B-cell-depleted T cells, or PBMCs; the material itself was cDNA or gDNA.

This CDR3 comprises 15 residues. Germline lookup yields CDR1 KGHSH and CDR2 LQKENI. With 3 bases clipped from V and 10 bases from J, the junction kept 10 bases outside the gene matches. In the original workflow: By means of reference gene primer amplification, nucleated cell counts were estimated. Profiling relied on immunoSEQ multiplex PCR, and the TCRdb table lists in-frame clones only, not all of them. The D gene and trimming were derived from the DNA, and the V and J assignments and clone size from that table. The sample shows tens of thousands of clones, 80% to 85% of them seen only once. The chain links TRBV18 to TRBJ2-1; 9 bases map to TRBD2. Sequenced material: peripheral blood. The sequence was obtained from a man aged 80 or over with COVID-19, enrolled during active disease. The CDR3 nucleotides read TGTGCCAGCTCACCGGCGGGAGGGCGGGTTGAGGAGCAGTTCTTC. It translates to CASSPAGGRVEEQFF.